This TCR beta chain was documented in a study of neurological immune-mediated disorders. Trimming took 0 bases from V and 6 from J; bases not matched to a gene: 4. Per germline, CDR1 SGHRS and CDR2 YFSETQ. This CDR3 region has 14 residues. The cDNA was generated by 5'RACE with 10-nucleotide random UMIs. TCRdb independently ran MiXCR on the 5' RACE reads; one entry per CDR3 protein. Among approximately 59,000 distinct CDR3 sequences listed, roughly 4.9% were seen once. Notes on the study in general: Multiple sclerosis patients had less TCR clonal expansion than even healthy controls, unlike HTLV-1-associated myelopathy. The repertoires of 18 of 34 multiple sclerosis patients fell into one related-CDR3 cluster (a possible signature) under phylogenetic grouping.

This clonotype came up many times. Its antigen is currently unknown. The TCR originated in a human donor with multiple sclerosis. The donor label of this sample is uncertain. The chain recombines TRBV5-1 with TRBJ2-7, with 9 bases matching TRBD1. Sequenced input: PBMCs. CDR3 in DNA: TGCGCCAGCAGCTTGGGGGACAGGGTATCCGAGCAGTACTTC. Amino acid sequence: CASSLGDRVSEQYF.